This T cell receptor (beta chain) was identified during a study of PD-1 blockade in classical Hodgkin lymphoma (dated by TCRdb to 2020 to 2021). In terms of the full investigation: Nivolumab dosing was 3 mg/kg intravenously every 2 weeks, continuing until either disease progression or unacceptable toxicity. A peripheral blood immune signature of response to PD-1 blockade in classical Hodgkin lymphoma was defined using TCR beta sequencing and CyTOF.

The Qiagen DNeasy kit was used to extract genomic DNA both from unsorted PBMCs and from the negatively selected CD4+ and CD8+ fractions. Using primers that anneal to V and J segments, immunoSEQ multiplex PCR amplified the TCR beta CDR3 regions. Amplification bias was minimized using a synthetic immune receptor repertoire, and residual bias was removed computationally after sequencing. The authors processed their data as follows. Repertoire diversity was quantified as the Shannon entropy index using custom Python scripts. The unsorted, CD4+ and CD8+ repertoires were each analyzed separately, with the exception of combined analyses, where CD4+ and CD8+ sequences were merged in silico. A clone was considered expanded if an increase in frequency of at least 2-fold after treatment relative to C1D1 was found, and a pseudocount of 0.5 was applied to clones undetected at baseline. Singleton clones were defined as clones with 0 or 1 copy at C1D1, and non-singleton clones were defined as clones with 2 or more copies. By matching protein sequences in sorted samples from the same patient, clones expanded in unsorted samples were annotated as CD4+, CD8+ or unknown. Wilcoxon tests were applied to paired samples to test diversity changes from C1D1 to C4D1. TCRdb carries this immuneACCESS record with in-frame sequences only. Its versions omit some clonotypes, under half of them owing to an unresolved V gene in the studies checked, with the rest unexplained. V, J and clone size were drawn from that table, and D and trimming were deduced from the DNA. This sample is represented by about 40,000 clones; approximately 70% of them were singletons. Roughly an eighth of the sample belongs to the ten largest clones.

As to this clone: The clone's antigen remains unknown. Per-base quality was not reported, and no clone a single base away is much larger than it.

Explained via the paper, the time point label denotes: cycle 2 day 1 (C2D1) of nivolumab. Every trial patient had relapsed after autologous stem cell transplantation, and cohorts A, B and C differed in prior brentuximab vedotin exposure. The trial cohort comprised 60 or so patients with relapsed/refractory classical Hodgkin lymphoma whose best overall responses were complete response, partial response or progressive disease. Trial patients were treated with single-agent nivolumab in the multi-cohort phase II CheckMate 205 trial. An independent review committee assessed best overall response by applying the 2007 International Working Group response criteria. PBMCs from the trial were collected at three points: immediately before nivolumab initiation (C1D1), and during therapy at cycle 2 day 1 and cycle 4 day 1. Peripheral blood was collected in 8 mL Vacutainer Cell Preparation Tubes, from which PBMCs were isolated by centrifugation and then cryopreserved.

Study-wide findings and limitations: Diversity was lower in patients who began nivolumab less than 1 year after ASCT, so these patients were left out of later analyses to avoid confounding by immune reconstitution. The study was restricted to a single clinical trial cohort, and the causes of repertoire differences, possibly disease activity or prior therapy, were left undefined. Newly diagnosed patients were reported to have lower baseline TCR diversity than healthy donors, and relapsed/refractory patients were reported to have lower baseline TCR diversity still. By C4D1, a significant rise was seen in CD4+ TCR diversity but not in CD8+ TCR diversity (p=0.0027 vs p=0.16), and the rise was most apparent among complete responders (p=0.02). Trial patients with a complete response had baseline diversity similar to that of newly diagnosed patients, while partial responders and progressors had significantly lower diversity.

The receptor comes from a human donor with classical Hodgkin lymphoma. This material consisted of peripheral blood mononuclear cells (PBMCs), taken before the second cycle of nivolumab.

The DNA reads as follows: TGTGCCAGCAGCTTCCCGGGGGGCCTCGAAGCTTTCTTT. This gives the protein CASSFPGGLEAFF. The sequence joins TRBV7-9 to TRBJ1-1, and perhaps TRBD1 as D gene, on 6 matching bases. In the germline V gene (reference sequence), CDR1 corresponds to SEHNR and CDR2 to FQNEAQ. The CDR3 has 13 amino acids, counting the end cysteine and phenylalanine. Only CDR3 DNA is held: 39 bases, read in frame from base 1. V is clipped by 3 bases and J by 8 bases, and the sequence between their germline boundaries is 13 bases long. The entire variable domain, with the stretches around the CDR3 drawn from the reference TRBV7-9 and TRBJ1-1 proteins, is DTGVSQNPRHKITKRGQNVTFRCDPISEHNRLYWYRQTLGQGPEFLTYFQNEAQLEKSRLLSDRFSAERPKGSFSTLEIQRTEQGDSAMYLCASSFPGGLEAFFGQGTRLTVV.